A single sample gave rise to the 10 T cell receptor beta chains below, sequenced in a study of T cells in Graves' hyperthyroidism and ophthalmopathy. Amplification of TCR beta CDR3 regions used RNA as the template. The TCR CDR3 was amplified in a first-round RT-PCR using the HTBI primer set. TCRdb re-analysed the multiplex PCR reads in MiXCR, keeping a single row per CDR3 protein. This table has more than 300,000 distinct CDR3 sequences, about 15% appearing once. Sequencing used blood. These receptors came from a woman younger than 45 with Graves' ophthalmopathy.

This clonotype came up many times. The CDR3 DNA follows: TGTGCCTGGAGTGTGGGGACAGGCCTTTTGGGCTACACCTTC. Encoded protein: CAWSVGTGLLGYTF. V gene TRBV30 combines with J gene TRBJ1-2; TRBD1 matches at 8 bases. Germline CDR1 and CDR2: GTSNPN and SVGIG (reference sequence). The CDR3 totals 14 residues. V gave up 0 bases and J gave up 8 bases; unmatched junction bases: 8.

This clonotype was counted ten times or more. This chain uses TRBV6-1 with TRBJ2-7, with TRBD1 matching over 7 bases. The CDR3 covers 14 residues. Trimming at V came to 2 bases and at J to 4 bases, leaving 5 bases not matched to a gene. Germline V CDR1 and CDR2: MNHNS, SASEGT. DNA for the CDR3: TGTGCCAGCAGTGAAACGGGACAGCGATACGAGCAGTACTTC. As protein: CASSETGQRYEQYF.

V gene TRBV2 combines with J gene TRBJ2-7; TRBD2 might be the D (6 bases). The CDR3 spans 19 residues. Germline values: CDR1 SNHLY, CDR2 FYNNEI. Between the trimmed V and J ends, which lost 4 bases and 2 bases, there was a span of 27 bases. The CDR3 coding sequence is TGTGCCAGCAGTGTTTTCGGAGGGGATGGAGGTAGCCGGGCCTACGAGCAGTACTTC. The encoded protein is CASSVFGGDGGSRAYEQYF.

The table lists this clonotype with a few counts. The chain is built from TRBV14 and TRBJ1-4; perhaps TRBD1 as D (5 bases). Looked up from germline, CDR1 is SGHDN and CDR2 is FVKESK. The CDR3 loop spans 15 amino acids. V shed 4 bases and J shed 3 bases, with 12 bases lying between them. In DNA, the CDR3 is TGTGCCAGCAGCCCCTGGGGGGGTGCTAATGAAAAACTGTTTTTT. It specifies CASSPWGGANEKLFF.

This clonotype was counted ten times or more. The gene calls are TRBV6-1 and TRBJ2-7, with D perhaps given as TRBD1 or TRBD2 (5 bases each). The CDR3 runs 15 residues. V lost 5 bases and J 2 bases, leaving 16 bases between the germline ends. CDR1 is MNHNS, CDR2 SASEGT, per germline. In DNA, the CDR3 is TGTGCCAGCAGTTCCGCCGGGGACCGTACCTACGAGCAGTACTTC. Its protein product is CASSSAGDRTYEQYF.

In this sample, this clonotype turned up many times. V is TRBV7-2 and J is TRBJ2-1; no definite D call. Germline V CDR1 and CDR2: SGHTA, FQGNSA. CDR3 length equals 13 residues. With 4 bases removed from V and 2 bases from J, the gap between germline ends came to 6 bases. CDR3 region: CASSWAPYNEQFF. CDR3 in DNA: TGTGCCAGCAGCTGGGCGCCCTACAATGAGCAGTTCTTC.

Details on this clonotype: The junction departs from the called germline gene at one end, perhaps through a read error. The CDR3 loop reads CARRYRDWTKTGELFF. CDR3 DNA sequence: TGTGCCCGCAGGTACCGGGATTGGACAAAGACCGGGGAGCTGTTTTTT. The chain is built from TRBV6-5 and TRBJ2-2, with D perhaps assigned TRBD1 or TRBD2 (5 bases each). Germline assignment: CDR1 MNHEY and CDR2 SVGAGI. The CDR3 is made up of 16 amino acids.

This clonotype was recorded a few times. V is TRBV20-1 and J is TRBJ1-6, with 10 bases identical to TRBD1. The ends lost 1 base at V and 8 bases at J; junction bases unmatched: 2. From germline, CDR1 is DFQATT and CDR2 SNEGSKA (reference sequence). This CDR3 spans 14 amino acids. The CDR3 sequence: CSARAGTGDSPLHF. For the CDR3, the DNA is TGCAGTGCTAGAGCCGGGACAGGGGATTCACCCCTCCACTTT.

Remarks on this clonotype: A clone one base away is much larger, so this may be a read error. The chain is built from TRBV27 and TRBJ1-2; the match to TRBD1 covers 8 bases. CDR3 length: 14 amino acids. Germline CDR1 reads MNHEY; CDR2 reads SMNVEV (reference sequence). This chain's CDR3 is CAGSSQTGEGGYTF. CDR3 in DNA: TGTGCCGGCAGTTCACAGACAGGGGAGGGAGGCTACACCTTC.

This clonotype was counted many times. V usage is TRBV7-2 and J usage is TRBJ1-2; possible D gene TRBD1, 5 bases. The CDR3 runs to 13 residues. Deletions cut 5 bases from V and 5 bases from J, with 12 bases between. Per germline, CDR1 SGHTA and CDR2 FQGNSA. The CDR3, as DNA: TGTGCCAGCAGCCCGGGGGGGTATTATGGCTACACCTTC. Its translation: CASSPGGYYGYTF. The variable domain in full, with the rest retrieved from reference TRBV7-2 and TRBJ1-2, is GAGVSQSPSNKVTEKGKDVELRCDPISGHTALYWYRQSLGQGLEFLIYFQGNSAPDKSGLPSDRFSAERTGGSVSTLTIQRTQQEDSAVYLCASSPGGYYGYTFGSGTRLTVV.